These T cell receptor beta chains were read from a single sample in a study of OX40 agonist ivuxolimab in advanced cancers. Libraries were prepared by immunoSEQ multiplex PCR; TCRdb keeps only in-frame clonotypes and omits some of them. The sample has 74,000 or so clones, around 85% seen once; the top ten hold roughly 2.3%. The sample in question was CD4+ or CD8+ T cells sorted from blood, obtained in a trial of the OX40 agonist ivuxolimab. These TCRs come from an adult with an advanced solid tumor such as melanoma, head and neck, liver or kidney cancer. The CDR3 runs from the conserved cysteine through the conserved F or W. A D gene is named only where the DNA matches it firmly. Clone sizes are given selectively: once, few, many, or a class where the clone is expanded.

TRBV6-5	.	TRBD1	TRBJ2-7	CASSRQGSGEQYF	TGTGCCAGCAGCCGACAGGGGTCGGGTGAGCAGTACTTC
TRBV6-1	.	.	TRBJ1-3	CASSLMSTGNTIYF	TGTGCCAGCAGTTTAATGAGCACTGGAAACACCATATATTTT
TRBV4-2	.	TRBD1	TRBJ1-4	CASSPRDRHEKLFF	TGTGCCAGCAGCCCGAGGGACAGGCATGAAAAACTGTTTTTT
TRBV2	few	TRBD1	TRBJ1-5	CASSGQGNNQPQHF	TGTGCCAGCAGTGGACAGGGAAACAATCAGCCCCAGCATTTT
TRBV28	.	TRBD2	TRBJ2-2	CASISGRAGELFF	TGTGCCAGCATTAGCGGGAGGGCAGGGGAGCTGTTTTTT
TRBV5-4	.	.	TRBJ2-3	CASSSSSGRGTDTQYF	TGTGCCAGCAGCTCCAGCTCCGGTAGGGGCACAGATACGCAGTATTTT
TRBV5-1	.	TRBD1	TRBJ1-2	CASSATPGQALGGYTF	TGCGCCAGCAGCGCAACCCCGGGACAGGCTCTAGGTGGCTACACCTTC
TRBV6-1	.	.	TRBJ1-1	CASSEDLGGAIGAFF	TGTGCCAGCAGTGAAGATCTGGGGGGAGCGATTGGAGCTTTCTTT
TRBV28	.	TRBD1	TRBJ1-6	CASSPTRGQYNSPLHF	TGTGCCAGCAGTCCTACCCGGGGACAGTATAATTCACCCCTCCACTTT
TRBV7-6	.	.	TRBJ2-3	CASSPNLGDPTDTQYF	TGTGCCAGCAGCCCGAATCTGGGGGACCCCACAGATACGCAGTATTTT
TRBV6-1	.	.	TRBJ1-5	CASSEAYSNQPQHF	TGTGCCAGCAGTGAAGCCTATAGCAATCAGCCCCAGCATTTT
TRBV7-9	.	.	TRBJ2-7	CASSLSSSLYEQYF	TGTGCCAGCAGCTTAAGTAGCAGCCTTTACGAGCAGTACTTC